The 20 T cell receptor beta chains below were found in one sample sequenced in a study of cytomegalovirus exposure and HLA in healthy donors. PCR involved 60 Vbeta and 13 Jbeta primers. This table comes from immunoSEQ multiplex PCR, and its TCRdb copy is limited to in-frame clones, with some not included. The table records around 93,000 clones, roughly 67% of them present only once. The sequenced sample was PBMCs. These receptor sequences come from a boy aged 5-17 years in good health and CMV-seropositive.

V gene TRBV6-4 combines with J gene TRBJ1-6, with a tentative D call TRBD1 (5 bases). The germline gives CDR1 MRHNA, CDR2 SNTAGT. The CDR3 runs to 15 residues. Between the trimmed V and J ends, which lost 5 bases and 6 bases, there was a span of 14 bases. As DNA, the CDR3 is TGTGCCAGCAGTATACAGGCTAATTTTAATTCACCCCTCCACTTT. Encoded protein: CASSIQANFNSPLHF.

The gene calls are TRBV6-4 and TRBJ1-2; D is unclear. The germline CDR1 and CDR2 sequences are MRHNA and SNTAGT. This CDR3 region has 12 residues. V lost 7 bases, J lost 8 bases, and 14 bases lay in between. CDR3 DNA: TGTGCCAGCAAGGGCCCAAGCGGGGGCTACACCTTC. Protein product: CASKGPSGGYTF.

The chain couples TRBV18 to TRBJ2-7; TRBD1 might be the D (7 bases). Germline CDR1 KGHSH, CDR2 LQKENI. This CDR3 is built from 15 residues. V gave up 3 bases and J gave up 3 bases, with 15 bases separating them. CDR3 residues: CASSPPTGEVYEQYF. As DNA, the CDR3 is TGTGCCAGCTCACCTCCAACAGGGGAGGTCTACGAGCAGTACTTC. Filled out from reference TRBV18 and TRBJ2-7, the complete variable domain reads NAGVMQNPRHLVRRRGQEARLRCSPMKGHSHVYWYRQLPEEGLKFMVYLQKENIIDESGMPKERFSAEFPKEGPSILRIQQVVRGDSAAYFCASSPPTGEVYEQYFGPGTRLTVT.

The chain uses TRBV6-5 and TRBJ2-1, with D maybe TRBD2 (6 bases). This CDR3 has 14 amino acids. Germline V gives CDR1 MNHEY, CDR2 SVGAGI. Trimming removed 4 bases from V and 5 bases from J, with 12 bases in between. The CDR3 protein is CASSWRRGNNEQFF. The CDR3 DNA is TGTGCCAGCAGTTGGAGGAGGGGAAACAATGAGCAGTTCTTC.

Only a few counts were recorded for this clone. A read error may produce the germline difference seen at one junction end. The chain is built from TRBV7-7 and TRBJ1-1; D gene unclear. CDR3 length equals 15 residues. From germline, CDR1 is SSHAT and CDR2 FNYEAQ (reference sequence). The CDR3 loop is CASSFVSEPNTEAFF. The DNA of the CDR3 is TGTGCTAGCAGCTTTGTTTCAGAACCGAACACTGAAGCTTTCTTT. The complete variable domain, with remaining parts taken from reference TRBV7-7 and TRBJ1-1, reads GAGVSQSPRYKVTKRGQDVTLRCDPISSHATLYWYQQALGQGPEFLTYFNYEAQPDKSGLPSDRFSAERPEGSISTLTIQRTEQRDSAMYRCASSFVSEPNTEAFFGQGTRLTVV.

The genes are TRBV30 and TRBJ2-2; D is possibly TRBD2 (7 bases). V lost 7 bases and J 4 bases, leaving 16 bases between the germline ends. Germline CDR1 and CDR2: GTSNPN and SVGIG (reference sequence). CDR3 length equals 14 residues. Written as DNA, the CDR3 is TGTGCCTCCCAAGGGGGGGGAGGCACCGGGGAGCTGTTTTTT. It translates to CASQGGGGTGELFF. Using reference TRBV30 and TRBJ2-2 for the parts outside the CDR3, the full variable domain is SQTIHQWPATLVQPVGSPLSLECTVEGTSNPNLYWYRQAAGRGLQLLFYSVGIGQISSEVPQNLSASRPQDRQFILSSKKLLLSDSGFYLCASQGGGGTGELFFGEGSRLTVL.

V and J are TRBV7-3 and TRBJ2-5; 7 nucleotides match TRBD2. This CDR3 has 14 residues. The germline V gene encodes CDR1 SGHTA and CDR2 FQGTGA. Losses at the gene ends were 1 base for V and 5 bases for J; bases not matched to a gene: 4. CDR3 amino acids: CASSLSGGRETQYF. The CDR3 DNA reads as TGTGCCAGCAGCTTAAGCGGGGGAAGGGAGACCCAGTACTTC.

V and J are TRBV19 and TRBJ2-3; TRBD2 agrees at 14 bases. CDR1 is LNHDA, CDR2 SQIVND, per germline (reference sequence). The CDR3 spans 19 residues. V lost 3 bases and J lost 0; bases outside the gene matches: 8. CDR3 DNA sequence: TGTGCCAGTAGTATTGGACTAGCGGGGGGCCCGACTAGCACAGATACGCAGTATTTT. Translated, it gives CASSIGLAGGPTSTDTQYF.

The chain is built from TRBV6-5 and TRBJ1-1; TRBD1 is a possible D gene (6 bases). Trimming removed 7 bases from V and 4 bases from J, with 16 bases in between. This CDR3 contains 14 residues. Per germline, CDR1 MNHEY and CDR2 SVGAGI. The CDR3 loop reads CASNTDSRGTEAFF. The CDR3 bases are TGTGCCAGCAATACGGACAGTAGAGGCACTGAAGCTTTCTTT.

This clone was seen only a few times. V and J are TRBV6-5 and TRBJ1-2, with D possibly TRBD1 on 5 matching bases. The CDR3 runs 14 residues. V was trimmed by 6 bases and J by 4 bases, leaving 15 bases between them. From germline, CDR1 is MNHEY and CDR2 SVGAGI. CDR3 nucleotides: TGTGCCAGCAGACCTGGGGCTGGGATCTATGGCTACACCTTC. This translates into CASRPGAGIYGYTF.

The chain combines TRBV28 with TRBJ2-5, with 8 bases fitting TRBD1. The DNA end lines up better with TRBJ2-7; the J call may be wrong. CDR1 and CDR2 from the germline V gene are MDHEN and SYDVKM. CDR3 length equals 14 residues. The CDR3 loop is CASRPLGTGDEQYF. CDR3 in DNA: TGTGCCAGCAGACCTTTGGGGACAGGTGACGAGCAGTACTTC.

The V gene is TRBV12-5, the J gene TRBJ1-1; maybe TRBD1 (5 bases). Germline CDR1 reads LGHNT; CDR2 reads FRNRAP. Trimming removed 2 bases at V and 6 bases at J, with 10 bases between. This CDR3 has 13 residues. The CDR3 loop reads CASGLIQGSEAFF. CDR3 nucleotide sequence: TGTGCTAGTGGTTTGATTCAGGGCTCTGAAGCTTTCTTT. The full variable domain, completed using reference TRBV12-5 and TRBJ1-1, is DARVTQTPRHKVTEMGQEVTMRCQPILGHNTVFWYRQTMMQGLELLAYFRNRAPLDDSGMPKDRFSAEMPDATLATLKIQPSEPRDSAVYFCASGLIQGSEAFFGQGTRLTVV.

Only one count was recorded for this clone. The chain is built from TRBV7-2 and TRBJ2-5; 7 bases align to TRBD2. Germline CDR1 reads SGHTA; CDR2 reads FQGNSA. Trimming at V came to 1 base and at J to 2 bases, leaving 7 bases not matched to a gene. The CDR3 runs to 16 residues. CDR3 nucleotide sequence: TGTGCCAGCAGCTTAGGGGGAGTAGCGGGTCAAGAGACCCAGTACTTC. Translating it yields CASSLGGVAGQETQYF.

This clone is a singleton in its sample. This rearrangement joins TRBV5-6 to TRBJ2-1, with D possibly TRBD1 on 5 matching bases. CDR1 is SGHDT, CDR2 YYEEEE, per germline. V was cut by 1 base and J by 4 bases, with 15 bases left in between. CDR3 length equals 16 residues. CDR3 sequence (DNA): TGTGCCAGCAGCTTGTTTTCAGGGTTTGTTTACAATGAGCAGTTCTTC. Translated, it gives CASSLFSGFVYNEQFF.

This chain links TRBV27 with TRBJ2-7; a weak D match, TRBD1 (6 bases). V was clipped by 2 bases and J by 7 bases, with 12 bases between them. The germline V gene has CDR1 MNHEY and CDR2 SMNVEV (reference sequence). This CDR3 is built from 13 residues. In DNA, the CDR3 is TGTGCCAGCAGTTTACTCGACAGGAGGGAGCAGTACTTC. Its translation is CASSLLDRREQYF.

V and J are TRBV4-1 and TRBJ1-2, with 10 bases fitting TRBD1. CDR3 length equals 18 residues. The trim removed 4 bases at V and 4 bases at J, leaving 15 bases unmatched. Per germline, CDR1 MGHRA and CDR2 YSYEKL. The CDR3 protein is CASSLTDVLTGGSYGYTF. CDR3 sequence (DNA): TGCGCCAGCAGCCTTACCGACGTCTTGACAGGGGGCTCCTATGGCTACACCTTC.

V gene TRBV18 combines with J gene TRBJ1-5; D might be TRBD1 (6 bases). Germline V gene sequence: CDR1 KGHSH, CDR2 LQKENI. CDR3 length equals 15 residues. V was cut by 2 bases and J by 6 bases, with 14 bases left in between. The DNA for the CDR3 is TGTGCCAGCTCACCATCGGGGGGCGCGGGTCAGCCCCAGCATTTT. As protein: CASSPSGGAGQPQHF.

The V call is TRBV11-2, the J call TRBJ2-5, with 9 nucleotides matching TRBD1. The germline CDR1 and CDR2 sequences are SGHAT and FQNNGV. The CDR3 is made up of 14 amino acids. Trimming removed 5 bases from V and 5 bases from J; junction bases left unmatched: 6. Here the CDR3 reads CASSTRTGDETQYF. CDR3 sequence (DNA): TGTGCCAGCAGCACCAGGACAGGGGACGAGACCCAGTACTTC.

The chain is built from TRBV5-1 and TRBJ1-4; 8 bases match TRBD1. The V gene end was trimmed by 4 bases and the J gene end by 3 bases; junction bases not matched to a gene: 5. The germline gives CDR1 SGHRS, CDR2 YFSETQ. The CDR3 is made up of 15 amino acids. This chain's CDR3 is CASSPTTGANEKLFF. In DNA, the CDR3 is TGCGCCAGCAGCCCAACGACAGGGGCTAATGAAAAACTGTTTTTT.

This chain uses TRBV4-3 with TRBJ2-7; 12 nucleotides line up with TRBD2. Germline V CDR1 and CDR2: LGHNA, YSLEER. The CDR3 is 15 residues long. Unmatched junction bases numbered 1, after V lost 4 bases and J lost 0 bases. CDR3: CASSLGLAGSYEQYF. The CDR3 region has the DNA TGCGCCAGCAGCCTGGGACTAGCGGGCTCCTACGAGCAGTACTTC.